A selection of T cell receptor beta chains follows, all from one sample in a study of T cell changes during pregnancy in multiple sclerosis. Libraries were prepared by immunoSEQ multiplex PCR; TCRdb keeps only in-frame clonotypes and omits some of them. The sample holds some 100,000 clones, around nine tenths seen once. The material sequenced was peripheral blood, taken in the second trimester of pregnancy. These receptors were collected from a female donor with multiple sclerosis, enrolled in a pregnancy study. CDR3s include the opening cysteine and the closing phenylalanine or tryptophan. Fields, in order: J gene, V gene, D gene, CDR3 length, clone size, CDR3 protein, CDR3 DNA. D genes are given only for firm matches. The size of a clone is reported for some rows only, either as once, few or many, or as a class for expanded clones.

TRBJ1-1,TRBV7-6,-,13,-,CASSLGENTEAFF,TGTGCCAGCAGCTTAGGCGAGAACACTGAAGCTTTCTTT
TRBJ1-5,TRBV2,-,16,-,CASSWPGQDSNQPQHF,TGTGCCAGCAGTTGGCCGGGACAAGATTCCAATCAGCCCCAGCATTTT
TRBJ1-2,TRBV7-9,TRBD1,18,-,CASSSDFTTGQGAGGYTF,TGTGCCAGCAGCTCCGACTTTACAACTGGACAGGGGGCTGGCGGCTACACCTTC
TRBJ2-3,TRBV27,TRBD2,16,-,CASSFAGTSRSDTQYF,TGTGCCAGCAGTTTCGCCGGGACTAGCCGCTCAGATACGCAGTATTTT
TRBJ1-5,TRBV2,TRBD1,14,few,CASSYRGRDQPQHF,TGTGCCAGCAGCTACAGGGGGCGAGATCAGCCCCAGCATTTT
TRBJ2-3,TRBV9,TRBD2,19,-,CASSATGFSGRTFTDTQYF,TGTGCCAGCAGCGCTACCGGCTTTAGCGGGAGGACGTTTACAGATACGCAGTATTTT
TRBJ1-4,TRBV18,-,14,-,CASSAGTPNEKLFF,TGTGCCAGCTCAGCCGGGACACCAAATGAAAAACTGTTTTTT
TRBJ2-1,TRBV28,-,14,-,CASSLETVYNEQFF,TGTGCCAGCAGTCTGGAGACAGTTTACAATGAGCAGTTCTTC
TRBJ2-1,TRBV28,-,17,-,CASSSPRGSPTYNEQFF,TGTGCCAGCAGTTCCCCTAGAGGTAGCCCGACCTACAATGAGCAGTTCTTC
TRBJ2-5,TRBV7-9,TRBD2,18,-,CASSSTSGGAGPQETQYF,TGTGCCAGCAGCTCGACTAGCGGGGGGGCGGGTCCTCAAGAGACCCAGTACTTC
TRBJ2-1,TRBV6-5,TRBD2,14,-,CASSYSAGLGEQFF,TGTGCCAGCAGTTACTCAGCGGGACTAGGTGAGCAGTTCTTC
TRBJ2-3,TRBV5-1,TRBD2,17,-,CASSSNLLAGGRDTQYF,TGCGCCAGCAGCTCCAACTTACTAGCGGGGGGGCGAGATACGCAGTATTTT
TRBJ2-7,TRBV5-8,TRBD1,13,-,CASSWRQGIEQYF,TGTGCCAGCAGCTGGCGACAGGGGATCGAGCAGTACTTC
TRBJ2-2,TRBV19,TRBD1,15,-,CASSMRDRATGELFF,TGTGCCAGTAGCATGCGGGACAGGGCCACCGGGGAGCTGTTTTTT
TRBJ2-1,TRBV18,TRBD2,18,-,CASSPASSSGRGYNEQFF,TGTGCCAGCTCACCGGCAAGTTCAAGCGGGAGGGGATACAATGAGCAGTTCTTC
TRBJ2-7,TRBV23-1,-,17,once,CASSHPRTRETPYEQYF,TGCGCCAGCAGTCACCCAAGGACAAGGGAAACTCCCTACGAGCAGTACTTC
TRBJ1-6,TRBV15,TRBD1,16,few,CATSRDGDSVNSPLHF,TGTGCCACCAGCAGAGATGGGGACAGTGTTAATTCACCCCTCCACTTT
TRBJ1-1,TRBV2,-,15,once,CASSEALPGNTEAFF,TGTGCCAGCAGTGAAGCGCTTCCGGGGAACACTGAAGCTTTCTTT
TRBJ2-2,TRBV19,-,12,-,CASTLPGGELFF,TGTGCCAGTACATTGCCCGGCGGGGAGCTGTTTTTT
TRBJ1-1,TRBV19,-,13,-,CASMAKGGTEAFF,TGTGCCAGTATGGCGAAAGGGGGCACTGAAGCTTTCTTT
TRBJ2-3,TRBV5-4,-,17,-,CASSLGRGLSVEDTQYF,TGTGCCAGCAGCTTAGGAAGGGGCTTGTCTGTCGAAGATACGCAGTATTTT
TRBJ2-7,TRBV6-1,TRBD2,15,-,CASSDGQRGSYEQYF,TGTGCCAGCAGTGATGGGCAGCGGGGGTCCTACGAGCAGTACTTC
TRBJ2-3,TRBV9,TRBD2,16,-,CASSARSGGHADTQYF,TGTGCCAGCAGCGCCAGAAGCGGGGGGCACGCAGATACGCAGTATTTT
TRBJ1-1,TRBV11-3,-,14,-,CASSLGGGDTEAFF,TGTGCCAGCAGCTTAGGGGGAGGGGACACTGAAGCTTTCTTT
TRBJ2-7,TRBV6-6,-,14,-,CASSTSRWSLEQYF,TGTGCCAGCAGTACCTCTAGGTGGAGTCTCGAGCAGTACTTC
TRBJ2-1,TRBV27,-,16,-,CASSLSSGGSYNEQFF,TGTGCCAGCAGTTTATCTAGCGGAGGCTCCTACAATGAGCAGTTCTTC
TRBJ1-2,TRBV11-1,-,12,-,CASSLMGNGYTF,TGTGCCAGCAGCCTTATGGGCAATGGCTACACCTTC
TRBJ2-3,TRBV4-1,TRBD2,20,-,CASSQESGTSGRAERDTQYF,TGCGCCAGCAGCCAAGAATCCGGGACTAGCGGGAGGGCCGAGAGAGATACGCAGTATTTT
TRBJ2-1,TRBV27,-,15,-,CASSLSPSSYNEQFF,TGTGCCAGCAGTTTATCCCCTAGCTCCTACAATGAGCAGTTCTTC
TRBJ1-1,TRBV7-2,-,14,-,CASSQRRVNTEAFF,TGTGCCAGCAGCCAGAGGCGGGTGAACACTGAAGCTTTCTTT
TRBJ2-7,TRBV5-1,TRBD1,15,-,CASSLVQGGIYEQYF,TGCGCCAGCAGCTTGGTACAGGGGGGTATCTACGAGCAGTACTTC
TRBJ1-1,TRBV29-1,-,13,-,CSVERGLNTEAFF,TGCAGCGTTGAAAGGGGCTTGAACACTGAAGCTTTCTTT